These T cell receptor beta chains were read from a single sample in a study of cytomegalovirus exposure and HLA in healthy donors. Sequencing was performed with immunoSEQ multiplex PCR; in TCRdb, only in-frame clones are kept and a portion is missing. The table shows about 190,000 clones, with more than 60% occurring only once. The specimen was PBMCs. Every receptor here comes from a woman aged 25 to 39 in good health and CMV-seropositive. CDR3s include the opening cysteine and the closing phenylalanine or tryptophan. D genes are given only for firm matches. A clone size is listed for some rows: how often the clone was seen (once, few, many), or a class if it is expanded.

CDR3 length: 13
clone size: -
J gene: TRBJ2-7
D gene: TRBD1
V gene: TRBV7-9
CDR3 protein: CASSLVQGGGQYF
CDR3 DNA: TGTGCCAGCAGCTTAGTACAGGGGGGAGGGCAGTACTTC

CDR3 length: 17
clone size: -
J gene: TRBJ1-5
D gene: -
V gene: TRBV4-2
CDR3 protein: CASSQDGDKYSNQPQHF
CDR3 DNA: TGTGCCAGCAGCCAAGATGGGGACAAGTATAGCAATCAGCCCCAGCATTTT

CDR3 length: 14
clone size: few
J gene: TRBJ2-7
D gene: -
V gene: TRBV5-1
CDR3 protein: CASSSRDIWREQYF
CDR3 DNA: TGCGCCAGCAGTTCCCGGGACATTTGGAGGGAGCAGTACTTC

CDR3 length: 14
clone size: -
J gene: TRBJ2-7
D gene: -
V gene: TRBV2
CDR3 protein: CASRLGFEPYEQYF
CDR3 DNA: TGTGCCAGCAGGCTCGGGTTCGAACCCTACGAGCAGTACTTC

CDR3 length: 16
clone size: few
J gene: TRBJ2-7
D gene: -
V gene: TRBV7-9
CDR3 protein: CASSLGDPTGHYEQYF
CDR3 DNA: TGTGCCAGCAGCTTAGGAGACCCGACAGGACACTACGAGCAGTACTTC

CDR3 length: 16
clone size: once
J gene: TRBJ2-1
D gene: TRBD2
V gene: TRBV11-1
CDR3 protein: CASSLSLAGFSHEQFF
CDR3 DNA: TGTGCCAGCAGCTTATCCTTAGCGGGATTCAGCCATGAGCAGTTCTTC

CDR3 length: 16
clone size: -
J gene: TRBJ1-5
D gene: -
V gene: TRBV28
CDR3 protein: CASSLGLGRLEIPQHF
CDR3 DNA: TGTGCCAGCAGTTTGGGATTGGGGCGGCTCGAGATTCCCCAGCATTTT

CDR3 length: 16
clone size: once
J gene: TRBJ1-1
D gene: -
V gene: TRBV19
CDR3 protein: CASSIWQGTRLGEAFF
CDR3 DNA: TGTGCCAGTAGTATTTGGCAGGGTACCAGACTTGGTGAAGCTTTCTTT

CDR3 length: 14
clone size: -
J gene: TRBJ2-5
D gene: -
V gene: TRBV7-2
CDR3 protein: CASSPTGGAGTQYF
CDR3 DNA: TGTGCCAGCAGCCCAACGGGGGGCGCGGGGACCCAGTACTTC

CDR3 length: 14
clone size: -
J gene: TRBJ2-7
D gene: -
V gene: TRBV5-4
CDR3 protein: CASSLGDWLAEQYF
CDR3 DNA: TGTGCCAGCAGCTTGGGGGATTGGCTAGCCGAGCAGTACTTC

CDR3 length: 16
clone size: -
J gene: TRBJ1-5
D gene: TRBD1
V gene: TRBV28
CDR3 protein: CASSGDSIARNQPQHF
CDR3 DNA: TGTGCCAGCAGTGGGGACAGTATAGCACGCAATCAGCCCCAGCATTTT

CDR3 length: 14
clone size: once
J gene: TRBJ2-5
D gene: -
V gene: TRBV5-1
CDR3 protein: CASSLGGGRGTQYF
CDR3 DNA: TGCGCCAGCAGCTTGGGAGGGGGTCGGGGGACCCAGTACTTC

CDR3 length: 13
clone size: -
J gene: TRBJ2-1
D gene: -
V gene: TRBV7-2
CDR3 protein: CASTPGGYNEQFF
CDR3 DNA: TGTGCCAGCACCCCTGGCGGTTACAATGAGCAGTTCTTC

CDR3 length: 14
clone size: -
J gene: TRBJ2-7
D gene: -
V gene: TRBV19
CDR3 protein: CASSISGDSYEQYF
CDR3 DNA: TGTGCCAGTAGTATATCGGGAGATAGCTACGAGCAGTACTTC

CDR3 length: 13
clone size: -
J gene: TRBJ1-2
D gene: TRBD1
V gene: TRBV9
CDR3 protein: CASSGTGYYGYTF
CDR3 DNA: TGTGCCAGCAGCGGGACAGGATACTATGGCTACACCTTC

CDR3 length: 14
clone size: -
J gene: TRBJ2-5
D gene: TRBD1
V gene: TRBV12-5
CDR3 protein: CASGAGQGVETQYF
CDR3 DNA: TGTGCTAGTGGTGCGGGACAGGGCGTGGAGACCCAGTACTTC

CDR3 length: 15
clone size: -
J gene: TRBJ2-2
D gene: TRBD1
V gene: TRBV5-1
CDR3 protein: CASSLRQGNTGELFF
CDR3 DNA: TGCGCCAGCAGCTTACGACAGGGGAACACCGGGGAGCTGTTTTTT

CDR3 length: 13
clone size: -
J gene: TRBJ1-1
D gene: TRBD1
V gene: TRBV6-5
CDR3 protein: CASSGTGSTEAFF
CDR3 DNA: TGTGCCAGCAGTGGGACAGGGAGCACTGAAGCTTTCTTT

CDR3 length: 13
clone size: -
J gene: TRBJ1-6
D gene: -
V gene: TRBV2
CDR3 protein: CASRLNTGSPLHF
CDR3 DNA: TGTGCCAGCCGACTCAATACGGGTTCACCCCTCCACTTT

CDR3 length: 15
clone size: once
J gene: TRBJ2-1
D gene: TRBD2
V gene: TRBV4-2
CDR3 protein: CASRGTSPDYNEQFF
CDR3 DNA: TGTGCCAGCAGAGGGACTAGCCCCGACTACAATGAGCAGTTCTTC

CDR3 length: 15
clone size: -
J gene: TRBJ2-7
D gene: -
V gene: TRBV7-2
CDR3 protein: CASSQGGFEEDEQYF
CDR3 DNA: TGTGCCAGCAGCCAAGGTGGATTTGAGGAAGACGAGCAGTACTTC

CDR3 length: 15
clone size: -
J gene: TRBJ1-4
D gene: -
V gene: TRBV11-2
CDR3 protein: CASSFGRAYYEKLFF
CDR3 DNA: TGTGCCAGCAGCTTCGGGAGGGCTTATTATGAAAAACTGTTTTTT